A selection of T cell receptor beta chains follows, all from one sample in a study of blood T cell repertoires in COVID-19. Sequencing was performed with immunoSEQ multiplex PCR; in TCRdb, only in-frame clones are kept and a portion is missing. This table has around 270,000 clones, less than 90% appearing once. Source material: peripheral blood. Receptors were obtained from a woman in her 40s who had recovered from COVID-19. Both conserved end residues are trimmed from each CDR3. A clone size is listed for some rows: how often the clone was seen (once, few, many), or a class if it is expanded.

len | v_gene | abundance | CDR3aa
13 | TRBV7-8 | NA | ASSLASTSWDTQY
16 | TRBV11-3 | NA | ASSFGQGPITSTDTQY
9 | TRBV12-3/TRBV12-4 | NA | KAGGSDTQY
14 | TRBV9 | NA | ASSLSGGVGQETQY
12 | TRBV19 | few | ASSNRARNTEAF
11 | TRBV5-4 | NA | ASGRVGAYEQY
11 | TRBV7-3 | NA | ASSQGQQETQY
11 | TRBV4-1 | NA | ASRQGENTEAF
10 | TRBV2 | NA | ASSYSTDTQY
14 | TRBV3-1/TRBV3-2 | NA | ASSQNEVPTNEKLF
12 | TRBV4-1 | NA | ASSPDRVDQPQH
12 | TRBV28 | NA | ATHDRRLENTIY
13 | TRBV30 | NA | ACSGGTSYNSPLH
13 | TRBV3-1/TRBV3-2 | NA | ASSQEGHSSYEQY
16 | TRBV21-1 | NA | ASSKGKGLPDLNSPLH
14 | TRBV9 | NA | ASSLRLGQGAIEQF
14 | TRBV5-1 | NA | ASSLATGQHSYEQY
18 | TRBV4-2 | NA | ASSQENVLSRLAGENEQF
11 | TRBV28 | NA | ASSLNRGDGYT
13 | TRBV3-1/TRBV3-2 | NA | ASSPSPGDNYGYT
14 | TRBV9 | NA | ASSTTGQPNTGELF
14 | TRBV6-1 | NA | ASSGQGQYSNQPQH
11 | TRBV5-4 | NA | ASSSTGSAEQF
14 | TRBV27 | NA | ASSSGQAVTNQPQH
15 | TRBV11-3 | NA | ASSSQSLAGISYEQY
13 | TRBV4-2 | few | ASSQDWSRDRGAF
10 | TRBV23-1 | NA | ASPSTAGVQF
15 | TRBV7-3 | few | ASSLTVAGEFTGELF
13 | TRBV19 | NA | ASSLSRERRQPQH
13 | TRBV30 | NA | AWSVRGRGGEKLF
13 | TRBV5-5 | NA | ASSLAGQVFTEAF
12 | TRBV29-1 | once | SVTNRDVSYGYT
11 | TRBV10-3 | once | AINPGGNSPLH
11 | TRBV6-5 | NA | ASSAGDTYEQY
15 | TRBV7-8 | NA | ASRSKEDRASSYEQY
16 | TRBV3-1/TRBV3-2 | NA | ASSQDVTSGGKAVEQF
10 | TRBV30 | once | AWSAPGITIY
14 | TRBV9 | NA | ASSVGPDRVNQPQH
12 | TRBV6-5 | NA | ASRITGSGQPQH
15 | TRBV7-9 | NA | ASSLNLGVLGNSPLH
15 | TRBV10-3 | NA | AISALMPGQDNYGYT